This is a list of T cell receptor beta chains from one sample in a study of cytomegalovirus exposure and HLA in healthy donors. Data came from immunoSEQ multiplex PCR; TCRdb stores just in-frame clones and leaves some out. This sample has about 130,000 clones, with about nine tenths found just once. The sequencing input was PBMCs. Receptors originate from a woman in her twenties or thirties in good health and CMV-seropositive. CDR3s include the opening cysteine and the closing phenylalanine or tryptophan. D genes are given only for firm matches. Rows may omit the clone size; those that give it use once, few, many or a size class.

j_call clone_size d_call v_call cdr3_aa cdr3_nt
TRBJ1-2 few - TRBV6-1 CASTQGAYGYTF TGTGCCAGCACACAGGGAGCGTATGGCTACACCTTC
TRBJ2-7 - - TRBV27 CASSLANRVGYEQYF TGTGCCAGCAGTTTAGCCAACAGGGTGGGCTACGAGCAGTACTTC
TRBJ2-1 - TRBD1 TRBV4-1 CASSSYGTGEQFF TGCGCCAGCAGCTCATACGGGACAGGCGAGCAGTTCTTC
TRBJ2-7 few TRBD2 TRBV19 CASRLLKVAGEEQYF TGTGCCAGTAGGCTTCTGAAGGTAGCGGGGGAAGAGCAGTACTTC
TRBJ1-5 - - TRBV6-5 CASSYSPDQPQHF TGTGCCAGCAGTTACTCCCCAGATCAGCCCCAGCATTTT
TRBJ2-3 - - TRBV28 CASSLFGGNPQREGRTDTQYF TGTGCCAGCAGTTTATTTGGGGGCAACCCTCAGCGGGAAGGTCGCACAGATACGCAGTATTTT
TRBJ2-5 - - TRBV5-5 CASSLALGAETQYF TGTGCCAGCAGCTTGGCTCTGGGGGCAGAGACCCAGTACTTC
TRBJ2-7 - TRBD2 TRBV19 CASSISGSSYEQYF TGTGCCAGTAGTATTAGCGGGAGCTCCTACGAGCAGTACTTC
TRBJ2-2 - - TRBV5-1 CASSFGATGELFF TGCGCCAGCAGCTTTGGAGCCACCGGGGAGCTGTTTTTT
TRBJ2-1 - - TRBV11-1 CASSSGQKGFF TGTGCCAGCAGCTCTGGACAGAAAGGGTTCTTC
TRBJ2-1 - TRBD2 TRBV7-3 CASSLLAGGQSNEQFF TGTGCCAGCAGCTTACTTGCGGGAGGGCAAAGCAATGAGCAGTTCTTC
TRBJ2-2 - TRBD2 TRBV7-3 CASSSGLAAVGRELFF TGTGCCAGCAGCTCCGGACTAGCGGCCGTGGGGAGGGAGCTGTTTTTT
TRBJ2-3 - - TRBV7-7 CASSPGQGGSDTQYF TGTGCTAGCAGCCCAGGGCAGGGTGGGTCCGATACGCAGTATTTT
TRBJ2-1 - - TRBV10-1 CASSILLRADRNEQFF TGCGCCAGCAGCATTCTACTCCGGGCCGACAGGAATGAGCAGTTCTTC
TRBJ2-3 once TRBD2 TRBV19 CASSRATTSGDTDTQYF TGTGCCAGTAGTAGGGCCACTACTAGCGGGGACACAGATACGCAGTATTTT
TRBJ2-7 - - TRBV7-9 CASSPGVAGDSYEQYF TGTGCCAGCAGCCCAGGGGTCGCGGGGGACTCCTACGAGCAGTACTTC
TRBJ1-2 - - TRBV5-1 CASSLEPGRDYGYTF TGCGCCAGCAGCTTGGAACCCGGGAGGGACTATGGCTACACCTTC
TRBJ2-7 - - TRBV5-1 CASSYTGGDEQYF TGCGCCAGCAGCTATACAGGGGGGGACGAGCAGTACTTC
TRBJ1-1 - TRBD1 TRBV14 CASSLAGTVNTEAFF TGTGCCAGCAGCCTCGCCGGGACAGTGAACACTGAAGCTTTCTTT
TRBJ1-4 - TRBD1 TRBV27 CASSSPPGTGGEKLFF TGTGCCAGCAGTTCCCCGCCAGGGACAGGGGGTGAAAAACTGTTTTTT
TRBJ2-7 - TRBD2 TRBV15 CATSRAGGLAGGSYEQYF TGTGCCACCAGCAGAGCCGGGGGACTAGCGGGAGGCTCCTACGAGCAGTACTTC
TRBJ2-1 - TRBD2 TRBV7-6 CASSLGGGGSYNEQFF TGTGCCAGCAGCTTAGGGGGCGGGGGTTCCTACAATGAGCAGTTCTTC
TRBJ2-7 - - TRBV6-5 CASSYQGKPYEQYF TGTGCCAGCAGTTACCAGGGGAAGCCCTACGAGCAGTACTTC
TRBJ2-2 - - TRBV10-3 CAISAARGGTGELFF TGTGCCATCAGTGCCGCCAGGGGTGGGACCGGGGAGCTGTTTTTT
TRBJ2-1 - TRBD2 TRBV6-6 CASSYSISGTSNEQFF TGTGCCAGCAGTTACTCGATTAGCGGGACGAGCAATGAGCAGTTCTTC
TRBJ2-7 - TRBD1 TRBV4-1 CASSLSPTGAYEQYF TGCGCCAGCAGCCTATCCCCCACAGGGGCCTACGAGCAGTACTTC
TRBJ1-5 few TRBD1 TRBV5-1 CASSLGDRQGGQPQHF TGCGCCAGCAGCTTGGGGGATCGACAGGGAGGTCAGCCCCAGCATTTT
TRBJ2-3 once TRBD2 TRBV28 CASSPLPSGRATDTQYF TGTGCCAGCAGTCCTCTACCTAGCGGGAGGGCCACAGATACGCAGTATTTT
TRBJ1-3 few - TRBV9 CASSTHTGNTIYF TGTGCCAGCAGTACACACACTGGAAACACCATATATTTT
TRBJ2-7 - TRBD1 TRBV28 CASIGSGQGYEQYF TGTGCCAGCATAGGGTCAGGACAGGGATACGAGCAGTACTTC
TRBJ2-2 - - TRBV6-6 CASTGGTGELFF TGTGCCAGCACCGGGGGCACCGGGGAGCTGTTTTTT
TRBJ2-2 once TRBD2 TRBV6-5 CASSWTGRAGELFF TGTGCCAGCAGTTGGACCGGGAGGGCCGGGGAGCTGTTTTTT
TRBJ2-2 - - TRBV2 CASSVRVLGNTGELFF TGTGCCAGCAGTGTCAGGGTCTTAGGGAACACCGGGGAGCTGTTTTTT
TRBJ2-1 - TRBD2 TRBV2 CASSEAGGTYNEQFF TGTGCCAGCAGTGAGGCGGGGGGGACCTACAATGAGCAGTTCTTC
TRBJ2-1 - TRBD2 TRBV9 CASSAGGTRYNEQFF TGTGCCAGCAGCGCGGGGGGGACTCGCTACAATGAGCAGTTCTTC
TRBJ2-1 - TRBD2 TRBV14 CASSPYPGLADNEQFF TGTGCCAGCAGCCCCTACCCTGGACTAGCGGACAATGAGCAGTTCTTC
TRBJ1-2 once TRBD1 TRBV7-9 CASSDQGQAGYTF TGTGCCAGCAGCGATCAAGGACAGGCGGGCTACACCTTC
TRBJ2-7 - - TRBV21-1 CASSTTLRGIESSYEQYF TGTGCCAGCAGCACGACGTTGCGGGGGATCGAATCATCCTACGAGCAGTACTTC
TRBJ1-1 - - TRBV11-3 CASSLTDIEAFF TGTGCCAGCAGCTTGACAGACATTGAAGCTTTCTTT
TRBJ2-3 - - TRBV7-6 CASSLFFSDTQYF TGTGCCAGCAGCTTATTCTTCTCAGATACGCAGTATTTT
TRBJ2-2 - TRBD1 TRBV5-6 CASSFGTANTGELFF TGTGCCAGCAGCTTCGGGACAGCGAACACCGGGGAGCTGTTTTTT
TRBJ2-7 - - TRBV28 CASSLAGSYEQYF TGTGCCAGCAGTTTGGCAGGTTCCTACGAGCAGTACTTC
TRBJ2-2 - - TRBV25-1 CASSRETGELFF TGTGCCAGCAGCAGGGAAACCGGGGAGCTGTTTTTT
TRBJ2-3 - - TRBV4-2 CASSQATSWQGTDTQYF TGTGCCAGCAGCCAAGCAACCAGCTGGCAGGGCACAGATACGCAGTATTTT
TRBJ2-7 - TRBD2 TRBV15 CATSISGGLSASSYEQYF TGTGCCACCAGCATTAGCGGGGGACTCTCCGCATCTTCCTACGAGCAGTACTTC
TRBJ2-7 - - TRBV4-1 CASSQAAGYEQYF TGCGCCAGCAGCCAAGCGGCAGGCTACGAGCAGTACTTC
TRBJ1-2 - TRBD1 TRBV6-1 CASTRQGFKDGYTF TGTGCCAGCACACGACAGGGTTTCAAGGATGGCTACACCTTC
TRBJ2-7 - TRBD2 TRBV29-1 CSVGGLAGGRDYEQYF TGCAGCGTTGGGGGGCTAGCGGGAGGTAGGGACTACGAGCAGTACTTC
TRBJ1-4 - TRBD1 TRBV2 CASRLWDSEKLFF TGTGCCAGCCGTCTGTGGGACAGTGAAAAACTGTTTTTT
TRBJ2-7 many TRBD2 TRBV7-2 CASSLVPGGGYEQYF TGTGCCAGCAGCTTAGTACCGGGAGGAGGCTACGAGCAGTACTTC
TRBJ1-2 - - TRBV4-1 CASRPRFWGHHFSYGYTF TGCGCCAGCAGGCCTCGGTTTTGGGGGCACCATTTTTCCTATGGCTACACCTTC
TRBJ2-7 - TRBD2 TRBV5-1 CASSLGLAGGEYEQYF TGCGCCAGCAGCCTGGGGCTAGCGGGGGGGGAGTACGAGCAGTACTTC